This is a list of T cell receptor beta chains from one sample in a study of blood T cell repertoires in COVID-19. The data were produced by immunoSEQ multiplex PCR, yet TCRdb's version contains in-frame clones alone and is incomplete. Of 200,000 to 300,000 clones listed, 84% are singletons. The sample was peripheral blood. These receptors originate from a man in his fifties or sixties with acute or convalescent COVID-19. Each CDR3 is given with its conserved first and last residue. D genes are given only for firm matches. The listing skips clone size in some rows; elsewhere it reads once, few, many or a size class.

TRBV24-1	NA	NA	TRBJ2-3	TGTGCCACCAGTGATTTCGTTGCGGGAAACACAGATACGCAGTATTTT	CATSDFVAGNTDTQYF
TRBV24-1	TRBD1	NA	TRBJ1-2	TGTGCCACCAGTGATAGGGACAGGGGTGTGCATGGCTACACCTTC	CATSDRDRGVHGYTF
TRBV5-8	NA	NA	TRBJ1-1	TGTGCCAGCAGCCCGGGAAGATTCGCCACTGAAGCTTTCTTT	CASSPGRFATEAFF
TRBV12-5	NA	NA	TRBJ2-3	TGTGCTAGTGGTCCGCCGGCGGTTAGCACAGATACGCAGTATTTT	CASGPPAVSTDTQYF
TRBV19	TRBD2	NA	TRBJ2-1	TGTGCCAGTAGTATCCCGGGACTAGCGGGTCGGCTGCCACCTTACAATGAGCAGTTCTTC	CASSIPGLAGRLPPYNEQFF
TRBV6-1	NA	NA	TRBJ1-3	TGTGCCAGCAGTGAGACAAGCCCTGGAAACACCATATATTTT	CASSETSPGNTIYF
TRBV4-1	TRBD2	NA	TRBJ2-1	TGCGCCAGCAGCCCGGGACTAGCGGCCCCCAATGAGCAGTTCTTC	CASSPGLAAPNEQFF
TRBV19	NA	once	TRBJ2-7	TGTGCCAGTAGTACCGGTACCGGGATTCCCTACGAGCAGTACTTC	CASSTGTGIPYEQYF
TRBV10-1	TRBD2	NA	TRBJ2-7	TGCGCCAGCAGTGAGTCGACTAGCGGGGTATACGAGCAGTACTTC	CASSESTSGVYEQYF
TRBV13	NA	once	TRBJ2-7	TGTGCCAGCAAAGGGACTCCGAGCTCCTACGAGCAGTACTTC	CASKGTPSSYEQYF
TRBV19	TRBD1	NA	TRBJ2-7	TGTGCCAGTAGTATAACAGGGGCCTCCTACGAGCAGTACTTC	CASSITGASYEQYF
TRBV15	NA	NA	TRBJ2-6	TGTGCCACTACAGGCTCTGGGGCCAACGTCCTGACTTTC	CATTGSGANVLTF
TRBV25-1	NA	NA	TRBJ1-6	TGTGCCAGCAGTGAACCCGATGGAGACTATAATTCACCCCTCCACTTT	CASSEPDGDYNSPLHF
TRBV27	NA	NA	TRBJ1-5	TGTGCCAGCAGTTTCAGGGAGGGCAATCAGCCCCAGCATTTT	CASSFREGNQPQHF
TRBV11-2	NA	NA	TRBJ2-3	TGTGCCAGCAGCTTAGATCTGAGGACAGATACGCAGTATTTT	CASSLDLRTDTQYF
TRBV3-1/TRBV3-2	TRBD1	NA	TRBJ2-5	TGTGCCAGCAGCCAAGAGTTGACAGGGGGTAAGACCCAGTACTTC	CASSQELTGGKTQYF
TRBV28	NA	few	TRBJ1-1	TGTGCCAGCGACCCGAACGAGGGGAGGACCACTGAAGCTTTCTTT	CASDPNEGRTTEAFF
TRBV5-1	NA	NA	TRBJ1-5	TGCGCCAGCAGCTTTCGGGGGGAAAGCAATCAGCCCCAGCATTTT	CASSFRGESNQPQHF
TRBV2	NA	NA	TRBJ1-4	TGTGCCAGCATGCGCGGAAATGAAAAACTGTTTTTT	CASMRGNEKLFF
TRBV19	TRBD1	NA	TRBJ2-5	TGTGCCAGCAGTAGGACAGGACAAGAGACCCAGTACTTC	CASSRTGQETQYF
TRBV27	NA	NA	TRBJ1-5	TGTGCCAGCAGTTTAGGTGCGGCGAGCAATCAGCCCCAGCATTTT	CASSLGAASNQPQHF
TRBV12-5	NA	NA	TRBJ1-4	TGTGCTAGTGGTTTGGATTCAGGGGAAAAACTGTTTTTT	CASGLDSGEKLFF
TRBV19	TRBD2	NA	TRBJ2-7	TGTGCCAGTAGTGAGGGACTAGCGGGAGGGCAGTACTTC	CASSEGLAGGQYF
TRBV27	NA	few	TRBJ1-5	TGTGCCAGCGCAGGGGCGCGCAATCAGCCCCAGCATTTT	CASAGARNQPQHF
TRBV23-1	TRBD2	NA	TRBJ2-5	TGCGCCAGCAACCCCGGGAGTGGTAGCGGGACCCAAGAGACCCAGTACTTC	CASNPGSGSGTQETQYF
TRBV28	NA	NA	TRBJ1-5	TGTGCCAGCAGTTTTTCGGGTCGCGGAAGACAGCCCCAGCATTTT	CASSFSGRGRQPQHF
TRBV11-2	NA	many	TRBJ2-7	TGTGCCAGCAGCTTAGGAGGGGGAAGCTCCTACGAGCAGTACTTC	CASSLGGGSSYEQYF
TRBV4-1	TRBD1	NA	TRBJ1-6	TGCGCCAGCAGCCAGACCCCGGGACAGCGGAATTCACCCCTCCACTTT	CASSQTPGQRNSPLHF
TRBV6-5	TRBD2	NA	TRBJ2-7	TGTGCCAGCAGTTACTCGAGACTAGCGGGGGGGGGCGAGCAGTACTTC	CASSYSRLAGGGEQYF
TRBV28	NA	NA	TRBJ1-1	TGTGCCAGCAGTTTAGGACTCGTGGGCACTGAAGCTTTCTTT	CASSLGLVGTEAFF
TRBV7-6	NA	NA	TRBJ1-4	TGTGCCAGCAGCTTAGCAGTAGCAACTAATGAAAAACTGTTTTTT	CASSLAVATNEKLFF
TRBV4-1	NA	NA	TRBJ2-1	TGCGCCAGCAGCCAAGGATTAGCGCCTCAATGGGCGGACTACAATGAGCAGTTCTTC	CASSQGLAPQWADYNEQFF
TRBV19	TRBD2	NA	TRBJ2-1	TGTGCCAGTAGTACTCTAGCGGGAGAACTTAATGAGCAGTTCTTC	CASSTLAGELNEQFF
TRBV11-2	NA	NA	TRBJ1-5	TGTGCCAGCAGCTTAGTTGGCCTTTCTAATCAGCCCCAGCATTTT	CASSLVGLSNQPQHF
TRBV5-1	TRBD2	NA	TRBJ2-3	TGCGCCAGCAGCTTGGTCCCTAGCGGGGGTCAAGATACGCAGTATTTT	CASSLVPSGGQDTQYF
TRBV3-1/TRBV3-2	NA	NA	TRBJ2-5	TGTGCCAGCAGCCTATACACAGGGGACTCCGCCTTCCAAGAGACCCAGTACTTC	CASSLYTGDSAFQETQYF
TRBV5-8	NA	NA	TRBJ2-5	TGTGCCAGCAGCTATGGACTAACACAAGAGACCCAGTACTTC	CASSYGLTQETQYF
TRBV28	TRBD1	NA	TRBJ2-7	TGTGCCAGCAGTAGGGCCGGGACAGGGATCGACGAGCAGTACTTC	CASSRAGTGIDEQYF
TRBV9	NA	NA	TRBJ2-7	TGTGCCAGCAGCTCTAGCTCCGAGCAGTACTTC	CASSSSSEQYF
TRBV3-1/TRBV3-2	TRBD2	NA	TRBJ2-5	TGTGCCAGCAGCCAAGGGGTAGCGGGGGAAGAGACCCAGTACTTC	CASSQGVAGEETQYF
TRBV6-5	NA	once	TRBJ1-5	TGTGCCAGCAGTTACTCGAGTAGGGGTCGCAATCAGCCCCAGCATTTT	CASSYSSRGRNQPQHF
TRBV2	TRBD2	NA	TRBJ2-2	TGTGCCAGCAGTTGGACTAGCGGGAGAGGGAACACCGGGGAGCTGTTTTTT	CASSWTSGRGNTGELFF
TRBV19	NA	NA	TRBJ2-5	TGTGCCAGTAGTACCCAGACAGGAGCGGTGGAGACCCAGTACTTC	CASSTQTGAVETQYF
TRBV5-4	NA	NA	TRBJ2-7	TGTGCCAGCAGCTTGGGACAGGAGCAGTACTTC	CASSLGQEQYF
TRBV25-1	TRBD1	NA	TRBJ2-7	TGTGCCAGCAGCCCGGGGTCACAGGGGTACGAGCAGTACTTC	CASSPGSQGYEQYF
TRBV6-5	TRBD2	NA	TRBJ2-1	TGTGCCAGCAATAGCGGGAGTGGTAATGAGCAGTTCTTC	CASNSGSGNEQFF
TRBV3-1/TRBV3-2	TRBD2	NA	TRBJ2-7	TGTGCCAGCAGCCTCGGGACTAGCGACTACGAGCAGTACTTC	CASSLGTSDYEQYF
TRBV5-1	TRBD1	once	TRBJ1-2	TGCGCCAGCAGCTTGGGGACAGGGGCTCGGGGCTACACCTTC	CASSLGTGARGYTF
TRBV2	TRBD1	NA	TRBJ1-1	TGTGCCAGCAGTAGTACCGGGACAGCTTCTGAAGCTTTCTTT	CASSSTGTASEAFF
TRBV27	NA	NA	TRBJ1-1	TGTGCCAGCAGTCCCCAACGGGGGGTTAGCACTGAAGCTTTCTTT	CASSPQRGVSTEAFF